The T cell receptor (beta chain) under discussion was sequenced for a study of neurological immune-mediated disorders. Findings and limits, study-wide: Falling below healthy controls, multiple sclerosis showed the least TCR clonal expansion, while HTLV-1-associated myelopathy showed the most. No expanded-clone CDR3 amino acid sequence recurred across subjects, suggesting private TCR-beta repertoires.

The yield of each sequencing run was over 180 million TCR-beta sequences from 15-18 subjects. One entry per CDR3 protein results from TCRdb running MiXCR on the 5' RACE reads. The sample carries approximately 80,000 distinct CDR3 sequences, roughly 4.3% recorded once. V lost 4 bases to trimming and J lost 6 bases, with 17 bases between them. CDR3 length equals 15 residues. Germline V lookup: CDR1 SGHRS, CDR2 YFSETQ. Sample time point: longitudinal time-point 3. This clonotype occurred many times. Its antigen is undetermined. The clonotype was recovered from a woman in her sixties or seventies with multiple sclerosis. The sample was PBMCs. The chain recombines TRBV5-1 with TRBJ2-1; the D gene is possibly TRBD2 (7 bases). In DNA form, the CDR3 reads TGCGCCAGCAGCGAGGACAGTTGGGGGGGCAATGAGCAGTTCTTC. Residues: CASSEDSWGGNEQFF.